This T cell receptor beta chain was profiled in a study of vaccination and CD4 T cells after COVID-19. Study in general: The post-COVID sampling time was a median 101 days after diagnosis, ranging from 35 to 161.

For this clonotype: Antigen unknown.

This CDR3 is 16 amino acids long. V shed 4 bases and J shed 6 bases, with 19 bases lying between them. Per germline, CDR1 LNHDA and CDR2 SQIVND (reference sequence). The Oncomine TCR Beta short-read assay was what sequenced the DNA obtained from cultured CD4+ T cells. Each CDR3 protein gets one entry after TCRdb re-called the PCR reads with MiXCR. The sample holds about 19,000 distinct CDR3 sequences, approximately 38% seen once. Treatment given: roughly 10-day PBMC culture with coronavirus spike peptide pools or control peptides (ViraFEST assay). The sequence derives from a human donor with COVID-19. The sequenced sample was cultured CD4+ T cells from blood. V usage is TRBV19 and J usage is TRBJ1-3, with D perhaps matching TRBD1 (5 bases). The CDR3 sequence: CASSKGRASVVNTIYF. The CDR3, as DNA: TGTGCCAGTAGTAAGGGACGGGCGTCGGTGGTAAACACCATATATTTT.